The sequence of this TCR beta chain was determined in a study of OX40 agonist ivuxolimab in advanced cancers. Study background: Three dose-escalation patients had partial responses: one with hepatocellular carcinoma and two with cutaneous melanoma. General study findings and limits: Compared with others, partial responders at 0.1-3.0 mg/kg displayed clonal expansion among the lowest. Averaged across samples, CD8+ T cells carried more expanded clones than CD4+ did.

Here immunoSEQ multiplex PCR was the method, and the copy in TCRdb shows in-frame clones only, minus some. Here the sample spans approximately 88,000 clones, 70% to 90% being singletons. The CDR3 is 15 residues long. Germline V gives CDR1 SGHVS, CDR2 FNYEAQ. Notes on this clone: Its antigen is currently unknown.

This chain joins TRBV7-6 and TRBJ2-5; tentative D call: TRBD2 (6 bases). With the DNA end fitting TRBJ2-7 better, the J assignment may be wrong. Here the sequenced sample was CD4+ or CD8+ T cells sorted from blood, taken in a trial of the OX40 agonist ivuxolimab. The clonotype was recovered from an adult with an advanced solid tumor such as melanoma, head and neck, liver or kidney cancer. This CDR3 is CASSPAWRGSYEQYF. CDR3 in DNA: TGTGCCAGCAGCCCTGCGTGGAGGGGCTCCTACGAGCAGTACTTC.